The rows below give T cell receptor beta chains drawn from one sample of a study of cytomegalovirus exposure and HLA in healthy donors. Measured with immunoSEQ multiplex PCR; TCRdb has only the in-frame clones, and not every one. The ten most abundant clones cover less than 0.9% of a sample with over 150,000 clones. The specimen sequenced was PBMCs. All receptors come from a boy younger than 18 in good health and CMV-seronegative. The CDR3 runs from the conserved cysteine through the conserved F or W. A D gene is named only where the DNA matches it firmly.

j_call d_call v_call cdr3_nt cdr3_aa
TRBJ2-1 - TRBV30 TGTGCCAGCGATGAAGAGAACTCCTACAATGAGCAGTTCTTC CASDEENSYNEQFF
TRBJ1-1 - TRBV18 TGTGCCAGCTCACCGACGTATGAATCAGGGGAGACTGAAGCTTTCTTT CASSPTYESGETEAFF
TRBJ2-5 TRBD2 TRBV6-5 TGTGCCAGCAGTCCTAGCGGGGGGCGGGGAGAGACCCAGTACTTC CASSPSGGRGETQYF
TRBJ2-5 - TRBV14 TGTGCCAGCAGCCAAGATGTAGGGGCTGCAGAGACCCAGTACTTC CASSQDVGAAETQYF
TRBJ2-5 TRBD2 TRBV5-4 TGTGCCAGCAGGCCGGGGGGACTAGCGGGGGGAGAGACCCAGTACTTC CASRPGGLAGGETQYF
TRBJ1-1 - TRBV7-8 TGTGCCAGCAGCGCTGACTCCCTGGCTTTCTTT CASSADSLAFF
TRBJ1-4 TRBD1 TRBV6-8 TGTGCCAGCAGTTACTCCAACCGGGACAGGGCCACAACTAATGAAAAACTGTTTTTT CASSYSNRDRATTNEKLFF
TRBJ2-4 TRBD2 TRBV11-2 TGTGCCAGCAGCACAGGACTAGCGGGGGGCGTGTACTTC CASSTGLAGGVYF
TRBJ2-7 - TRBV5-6 TGTGCCAGCAGCTTGTTTGAAGCCCACTACGAGCAGTACTTC CASSLFEAHYEQYF
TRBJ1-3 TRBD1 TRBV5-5 TGTGCCAGCAGCTCGACAGGGCCGAATCCCTCTGGAAACACCATATATTTT CASSSTGPNPSGNTIYF
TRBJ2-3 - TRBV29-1 TGCAGCGTTGAGGGGCAGGGTTACACAGATACGCAGTATTTT CSVEGQGYTDTQYF
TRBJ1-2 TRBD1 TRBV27 TGTGCCAGCAGTCCACAGGGACAGAACTATGGCTACACCTTC CASSPQGQNYGYTF
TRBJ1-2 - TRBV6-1 TGTGCCAGCAGTGAATCAGGATATGGCTACACCTTC CASSESGYGYTF
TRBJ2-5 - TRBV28 TGTGCCAGCAGTTTATGGGTGACACGGGGTGAGGAGACCCAGTACTTC CASSLWVTRGEETQYF
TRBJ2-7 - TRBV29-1 TGCAGCGCCGGATACGCAGACACCTACGAGCAGTACTTC CSAGYADTYEQYF
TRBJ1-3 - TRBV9 TGTGCCAGCAGCGTAGCGATTGGTAAGGGGAGAAACACCATATATTTT CASSVAIGKGRNTIYF
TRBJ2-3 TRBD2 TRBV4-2 TGTGCCAGCAGCCAAGATCCGGCGGGGGGGCCGGTAGATACGCAGTATTTT CASSQDPAGGPVDTQYF
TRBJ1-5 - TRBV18 TGTGCCAGCTCACCACCGGGCGGCCAGGGGTTGGGGAGTCAGCCCCAGCATTTT CASSPPGGQGLGSQPQHF
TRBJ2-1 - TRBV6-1 TGTGCCAGCAGTGAAGCTTCAGACAATGAGCAGTTCTTC CASSEASDNEQFF
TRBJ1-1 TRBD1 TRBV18 TGTGCCAGCTCACCACGGGACAGGGAAAACACTGAAGCTTTCTTT CASSPRDRENTEAFF
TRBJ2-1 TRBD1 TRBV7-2 TGTGCCAGCAGCTCCCCGGCCCCTCTCCCAGGGGGATACAATGAGCAGTTCTTC CASSSPAPLPGGYNEQFF
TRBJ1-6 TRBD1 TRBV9 TGTGCCAGCAGCCCATGGACAGGGATGGAAGTTTCACCCCTCCACTTT CASSPWTGMEVSPLHF
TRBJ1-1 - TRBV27 TGTGCCAGCAGTTATACAGCCGGGAACACTGAAGCTTTCTTT CASSYTAGNTEAFF
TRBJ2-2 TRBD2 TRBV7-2 TGTGCCAGCAGCCCGTCGGGACTAGCGGGGGGCGCCGGGGAGCTGTTTTTT CASSPSGLAGGAGELFF
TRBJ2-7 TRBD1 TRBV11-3 TGTGCCAGCAGCCCCCGAACTAGGACAGGGCGGGCCTACGAGCAGTACTTC CASSPRTRTGRAYEQYF
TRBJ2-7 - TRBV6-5 TGTGCCAGCATGGTGACGAGGGTCAGTCACGAGCAGTACTTC CASMVTRVSHEQYF